Below, 32 T cell receptor beta chains from the same sample are listed, as sequenced in a study of blood T cell repertoires in COVID-19. Some clones are missing from TCRdb's copy, which holds only in-frame ones; the method was immunoSEQ multiplex PCR. The top ten clones hold approximately 4.8% of a sample with a few hundred thousand clones, 80% to 90% of them seen once. Sequencing was done on a sample of peripheral blood. Source of these receptors: a man aged 50 to 60 with acute or convalescent COVID-19.

The rearrangement joins TRBV29-1 to TRBJ2-1; 10 bases agree with TRBD2. CDR1 SQVTM and CDR2 ANQGSEA come from the germline V gene. The V and J ends lost 6 bases and 0 bases, in that order; junction bases with no gene match: 11. There are 17 residues in the CDR3. The CDR3, as DNA: TGCAGCGTGGGCGGGCTACTAGCGGGGAGCTCCTACAATGAGCAGTTCTTC. Translation: CSVGGLLAGSSYNEQFF.

This chain joins TRBV10-3 and TRBJ1-2; D not resolved. From germline, CDR1 is ENHRY and CDR2 SYGVKD. The CDR3 extends over 13 amino acids. V dropped 2 bases and J dropped 8 bases, with 12 bases sitting between them. This chain's CDR3 is CAISEPRFGGYTF. The CDR3 DNA is TGTGCCATCAGTGAGCCTCGATTCGGGGGCTACACCTTC.

The rearrangement joins TRBV30 to TRBJ1-6, with D unresolved. The germline V and J ends were trimmed by 5 bases and 2 bases, with 7 bases remaining between them. The CDR3 is 13 amino acids. Germline CDR1 is GTSNPN and CDR2 is SVGIG (reference sequence). CDR3 loop: CAWQRPYNSPLHF. The CDR3 bases are TGTGCCTGGCAGCGACCCTATAATTCACCCCTCCACTTT.

This chain connects TRBV5-1 to TRBJ2-1; 9 bases are a match to TRBD2. The junction had 9 bases not matched to a gene; V was cut back by 4 bases and J by 7 bases. The CDR3 spans 15 residues. Germline CDR1 reads SGHRS; CDR2 reads YFSETQ. The CDR3 DNA reads as TGCGCCAGCAGCCCCGGGACTAGCCCTCTAAATGAGCAGTTCTTC. Translated, it gives CASSPGTSPLNEQFF.

The chain has TRBV5-1 and TRBJ1-1, with D unclear. Trimming took 1 base from V and 4 from J, leaving 14 bases between them. The length of the CDR3 is 15 residues. Germline CDR1 and CDR2: SGHRS and YFSETQ. CDR3 coding DNA: TGCGCCAGCAGCTTGAAAAAGAACAGAGCCACTGAAGCTTTCTTT. This codes for CASSLKKNRATEAFF. Full variable domain (remainder filled in from reference TRBV5-1 and TRBJ1-1): KAGVTQTPRYLIKTRGQQVTLSCSPISGHRSVSWYQQTPGQGLQFLFEYFSETQRNKGNFPGRFSGRQFSNSRSEMNVSTLELGDSALYLCASSLKKNRATEAFFGQGTRLTVV.

The V gene is TRBV27, the J gene TRBJ2-7; 12 bases match TRBD1. Germline V gene lookup returns CDR1 MNHEY and CDR2 SMNVEV (reference sequence). This CDR3 has 15 amino acids. Germline trimming cut 4 bases from V and 5 bases from J; bases unmatched to any gene: 6. CDR3 residues: CASSSTGTGGHEQYF. The CDR3 DNA reads as TGTGCCAGCAGTTCGACCGGGACAGGGGGCCACGAGCAGTACTTC.

This clone has a handful of counts. V and J are TRBV18 and TRBJ1-2, with 7 bases lining up with TRBD1. J was trimmed by 4 bases and V by 2 bases; bases with no gene match: 10. There are 16 residues in the CDR3. The V gene's germline CDR1 is KGHSH and CDR2 LQKENI. Written as DNA, the CDR3 is TGTGCCAGCTCACCAAAAACGCGCCAGGGGGTCTATGGCTACACCTTC. It yields the protein CASSPKTRQGVYGYTF.

This clone came up many times. The chain couples TRBV7-2 to TRBJ1-1; D gene ambiguous. The CDR3 sequence is 14 residues long. The V end was cut by 4 bases, the J end by 2 bases, with 11 bases between. The germline gives CDR1 SGHTA, CDR2 FQGNSA. In DNA, the CDR3 is TGTGCCAGCAGCTCAGAAGCAGGTAACACTGAAGCTTTCTTT. The encoded protein is CASSSEAGNTEAFF. Looking up the rest from reference TRBV7-2 and TRBJ1-1 gives the full variable domain: GAGVSQSPSNKVTEKGKDVELRCDPISGHTALYWYRQSLGQGLEFLIYFQGNSAPDKSGLPSDRFSAERTGGSVSTLTIQRTQQEDSAVYLCASSSEAGNTEAFFGQGTRLTVV.

The rearrangement links TRBV5-4 to TRBJ1-1; TRBD1 matches 8 bases. The junction had 3 bases not matched to a gene; V was cut back by 2 bases and J by 3 bases. The CDR3 extends over 14 amino acids. Germline V gene data show CDR1 as SGHNT and CDR2 as YYREEE (reference sequence). The DNA of the CDR3 is TGTGCCAGCAGCTTCGACAGGGGCGACACTGAAGCTTTCTTT. Its translation: CASSFDRGDTEAFF.

The V gene is TRBV24-1, the J gene TRBJ1-2, with 9 bases aligning to TRBD1. The V gene's germline CDR1 is KGHDR and CDR2 SFDVKD. This CDR3 has 12 amino acids. The V gene end was trimmed by 9 bases and the J gene end by 8 bases; junction bases not matched to a gene: 6. CDR3 nucleotides: TGTGCCACCCCTGGACAGGGGAGGGGCTACACCTTC. Translated, it gives CATPGQGRGYTF.

The chain uses TRBV27 and TRBJ1-3, with D tentatively TRBD1 (6 bases). The V gene's germline CDR1 is MNHEY and CDR2 SMNVEV (reference sequence). V was pared by 4 bases and J by 4 bases, with 14 bases between. This CDR3 contains 15 residues. The CDR3, as DNA: TGTGCCAGCAGTTCCGCCCAGGGGCCCGGAAACACCATATATTTT. This encodes CASSSAQGPGNTIYF.

The V call is TRBV12-3 or TRBV12-4, the J call TRBJ1-5, with D possibly being TRBD1 (6 bases). The CDR3 contains 12 residues. Between the trimmed V and J ends, which lost 6 bases and 5 bases, there was a span of 8 bases. CDR3 in DNA: TGTGCCAGCAGGGACAGTTATCAGCCCCAGCATTTT. Translated, it gives CASRDSYQPQHF.

This clone was detected a few times. This sequence joins TRBV4-1 and TRBJ2-1; 8 positions match TRBD2. The CDR3 loop spans 14 amino acids. CDR1 and CDR2 (germline): MGHRA, YSYEKL. V was clipped by 2 bases and J by 5 bases; unmatched bases: 2. In DNA, the CDR3 is TGCGCCAGCAGCCAAATAGCGGGGCACAATGAGCAGTTCTTC. Amino acids: CASSQIAGHNEQFF.

The chain links TRBV19 to TRBJ2-7, with a weak D call TRBD1 (6 bases). Trimming took off 5 bases at V and 3 bases at J, with 11 bases between the two ends. CDR3 size: 13 residues. CDR1 is LNHDA and CDR2 is SQIVND in the germline V gene (reference sequence). CDR3 coding DNA: TGTGCCAGTAGTGACGACAGGCTCTACGAGCAGTACTTC. This translates into CASSDDRLYEQYF. The full variable domain, with the rest looked up from reference TRBV19 and TRBJ2-7, is DGGITQSPKYLFRKEGQNVTLSCEQNLNHDAMYWYRQDPGQGLRLIYYSQIVNDFQKGDIAEGYSVSREKKESFPLTVTSAQKNPTAFYLCASSDDRLYEQYFGPGTRLTVT.

The genes are TRBV6-1 and TRBJ1-1, with TRBD1 as a possible D gene (5 bases). CDR1 and CDR2 (germline): MNHNS, SASEGT. V lost 1 base, J lost 6 bases, and 6 bases lay in between. The CDR3 is 12 amino acids. CDR3 coding DNA: TGTGCCAGCAGTGAAGGACAGCCTGAAGCTTTCTTT. Translating gives CASSEGQPEAFF.

J is TRBJ2-5 and V is TRBV5-1; the D is unclear. In germline, CDR1 is SGHRS, CDR2 YFSETQ. V was pared by 1 base and J by 1 base, with 5 bases between. This CDR3 region has 13 residues. CDR3 region: CASSLLFQETQYF. The CDR3 region has the DNA TGCGCCAGCAGCTTGCTCTTCCAAGAGACCCAGTACTTC.

V usage is TRBV18 and J usage is TRBJ1-1, with unresolved D. Germline loops: CDR1 KGHSH, CDR2 LQKENI. The CDR3 length is 15 residues. Trimming took 1 base from V and 0 from J, leaving 9 bases between them. As DNA, the CDR3 is TGTGCCAGCTCACCACTGGACTATTTGAACACTGAAGCTTTCTTT. Translating it yields CASSPLDYLNTEAFF.

This clone was seen a few times. V and J are TRBV27 and TRBJ1-5; TRBD1 matches at 8 bases. CDR1 is MNHEY, CDR2 SMNVEV, per germline (reference sequence). V lost 6 bases and J lost 7; bases outside the gene matches: 8. The CDR3 has 14 amino acids. The CDR3 nucleotides read TGTGCCAGCAGGCCCTGGACAGGGAACCAGCCCCAGCATTTT. This sequence encodes CASRPWTGNQPQHF.

The V and J genes are TRBV5-1 and TRBJ2-5; the D gene is possibly TRBD1 (6 bases). The CDR3 covers 13 residues. From germline, CDR1 is SGHRS and CDR2 YFSETQ. Trimming stripped 6 bases from V and 2 bases from J, with 11 bases between. Here the CDR3 reads CASTGTNQETQYF. CDR3 DNA: TGCGCCAGCACCGGGACAAATCAAGAGACCCAGTACTTC. Combining the CDR3 with reference TRBV5-1 and TRBJ2-5 gives the whole variable domain KAGVTQTPRYLIKTRGQQVTLSCSPISGHRSVSWYQQTPGQGLQFLFEYFSETQRNKGNFPGRFSGRQFSNSRSEMNVSTLELGDSALYLCASTGTNQETQYFGPGTRLLVL.

This chain joins TRBV10-3 and TRBJ2-7; tentatively, D is TRBD1 (5 bases). Germline V lookup: CDR1 ENHRY, CDR2 SYGVKD. V lost 2 bases to trimming and J lost 6 bases, with 14 bases between them. The CDR3 contains 14 residues. Here the CDR3 DNA reads TGTGCCATCAGTGAGGACAGCCTGATGGGCGAGCAGTACTTC. It yields the protein CAISEDSLMGEQYF.

The genes are TRBV13 and TRBJ2-1, with TRBD2 identical over 7 bases. The CDR3 totals 14 residues. Germline CDR1 reads PRHDT; CDR2 reads FYEKMQ (reference sequence). V was pared by 6 bases and J by 4 bases, with 6 bases of the junction left unmatched. CDR3 protein: CASRPGTKYNEQFF. The CDR3 DNA reads as TGTGCCAGCAGGCCCGGGACTAAATACAATGAGCAGTTCTTC. Based on the CDR3 plus reference TRBV13 and TRBJ2-1, the full variable domain is AAGVIQSPRHLIKEKRETATLKCYPIPRHDTVYWYQQGPGQDPQFLISFYEKMQSDKGSIPDRFSAQQFSDYHSELNMSSLELGDSALYFCASRPGTKYNEQFFGPGTRLTVL.

This rearrangement joins TRBV7-9 to TRBJ1-1; possible D gene TRBD1, 5 bases. The CDR3 is 18 residues long. Looked up from germline, CDR1 is SEHNR and CDR2 is FQNEAQ (reference sequence). Trimming shortened V by 5 bases and J by 1 base, and 23 bases separated the two germline ends. CDR3 residues: CASSELSASGFRNTEAFF. In nucleotides, the CDR3 is TGTGCCAGCAGCGAGCTTAGTGCCTCAGGGTTTCGGAACACTGAAGCTTTCTTT.

The CDR3 reads CASSGTGRGSGHTEAFF. The CDR3, as DNA: TGTGCCAGCAGCGGGACAGGGCGGGGAAGTGGCCACACTGAAGCTTTCTTT. This chain uses TRBV2 with TRBJ1-1, with TRBD1 matching over 9 bases. Germline-derived CDR1 and CDR2 are SNHLY and FYNNEI. CDR3 length equals 17 residues. After removal of 6 bases from V and 3 bases from J, the junction contained 14 bases not matched to a gene.

This chain uses TRBV30 with TRBJ2-7; 10 bases fit TRBD1. Germline-derived CDR1 and CDR2 are GTSNPN and SVGIG (reference sequence). V trimming: 1 base; J trimming: 0 bases; junction bases outside the gene matches: 0. The CDR3 has 14 amino acids. CDR3 loop: CAWSGTGGSYEQYF. CDR3 coding DNA: TGTGCCTGGAGTGGGACAGGGGGCTCCTACGAGCAGTACTTC.

The chain joins TRBV7-8 to TRBJ2-3, with 7 bases lining up with TRBD2. CDR3 length: 16 amino acids. The trim removed 0 bases at V and 1 base at J, leaving 4 bases unmatched. Germline-derived CDR1 and CDR2 are SGHVS and FQNEAQ. CDR3 nucleotides: TGTGCCAGCAGCTTAGCGGGTGCGGGGGGCACAGATACGCAGTATTTT. Encoded protein: CASSLAGAGGTDTQYF.

The chain links TRBV18 to TRBJ1-1; possible D gene TRBD1, 6 bases. Trimming stripped 0 bases from V and 5 bases from J, with 13 bases between. Germline V lookup: CDR1 KGHSH, CDR2 LQKENI. The CDR3 consists of 15 residues. In DNA form, the CDR3 reads TGTGCCAGCTCACCACCTACCGGACAGAGGACTGAAGCTTTCTTT. Translating gives CASSPPTGQRTEAFF.

In regard to this clone: In the same sample, other DNA sequences code for this CDR3. V usage is TRBV3-1 (or the pseudogene TRBV3-2) and J usage is TRBJ2-7, with 9 bases identical to TRBD1. With 4 bases clipped from V and 4 bases from J, the junction kept 5 bases outside the gene matches. The length of the CDR3 is 14 residues. Germline CDR1 is LGHDT and CDR2 is YNNKEL (reference sequence). The CDR3 sequence: CASSRGQGGYEQYF. As DNA, the CDR3 is TGTGCCAGCAGCCGGGGACAGGGCGGGTACGAGCAGTACTTC.

The chain employs TRBV6-5 and TRBJ2-1; D is unresolved. Trimming removed 0 bases at V and 0 bases at J, with 9 bases between. This CDR3 contains 16 residues. Per germline, CDR1 MNHEY and CDR2 SVGAGI. CDR3 bases: TGTGCCAGCAGTTACTCGGTCTTTAGCTCCTACAATGAGCAGTTCTTC. Protein product: CASSYSVFSSYNEQFF.

The rearrangement links TRBV5-1 to TRBJ2-7; possible D gene TRBD2, 6 bases. This CDR3 has 14 residues. The germline gives CDR1 SGHRS, CDR2 YFSETQ. Trimming stripped 5 bases from V and 4 bases from J, with 16 bases between. CDR3 in amino acids: CASRGRTLSYEQYF. CDR3 in DNA: TGCGCCAGCAGGGGGAGGACGCTCTCGTACGAGCAGTACTTC.

The rearrangement uses TRBV7-8 and TRBJ1-4; TRBD1 agrees at 8 bases. With 3 bases clipped from V and 4 bases from J, the junction kept 4 bases outside the gene matches. Looked up from germline, CDR1 is SGHVS and CDR2 is FQNEAQ. The CDR3 totals 15 residues. The CDR3, as DNA: TGTGCCAGCAGCTTTACAGGGGGTCTTAATGAAAAACTGTTTTTT. Translating gives CASSFTGGLNEKLFF.

This sequence joins TRBV2 and TRBJ1-2, with D possibly TRBD1 on 6 matching bases. The V end lost 4 bases, the J end lost 3 bases, and 12 bases lay between the germline ends. The CDR3 is 14 residues long. Per the germline V gene, CDR1 is SNHLY and CDR2 is FYNNEI. CDR3 residues: CASSGGGGDYGYTF. CDR3 in DNA: TGTGCCAGCAGTGGGGGGGGCGGTGACTATGGCTACACCTTC.

J is TRBJ1-3 and V is TRBV10-2, with 8 bases matching TRBD1. This CDR3 is built from 15 residues. V trimming: 6 bases; J trimming: 0 bases; junction bases outside the gene matches: 4. CDR1 is WSHSY, CDR2 SAAADI, per germline. The CDR3 is CASRLTGVSGNTIYF. DNA for the CDR3: TGCGCCAGCAGATTGACAGGGGTCTCTGGAAACACCATATATTTT.